This T cell receptor beta chain was documented in a study of CD8 T cells in Susac syndrome. The CDR3 has 14 residues. CDR1 is SGHVS and CDR2 is FNYEAQ in the germline V gene. V lost 0 bases to trimming and J lost 8 bases, with 11 bases between them. When the RNA was reverse transcribed, random hexamers were used with an input of about 0.5 to 1 ug. TCRdb itself ran the immunoSEQ multiplex PCR reads through MiXCR, one entry per CDR3 protein. The sample consists of more than 55,000 distinct CDR3 sequences, 96% of them appearing once. Material: CD4+ T cells from PBMCs. The rearrangement joins TRBV7-6 to TRBJ2-1; D is unclear. The source of this sequence is a human donor with multiple sclerosis. CDR3 coding DNA: TGTGCCAGCAGCTTAGCAGGGTGGGAAGATGAGCAGTTCTTC. Its translation: CASSLAGWEDEQFF.